Listed here are 14 T cell receptor beta chains from one sample, sequenced in a study of shared clonotypes between healthy human individuals. CD45RO negativity and positive selection for CCR7 defined naive CD8 cells, a population that excluded terminally differentiated effector memory CD45RA+ cells. Clones were sequenced by immunoSEQ multiplex PCR, and TCRdb holds only the in-frame ones, with some missing. The sample has about 2.1 million clones, roughly 95% seen once. The material sequenced was naive CD8+ T cells from PBMCs. These receptors all come from a man between 18 and 35 years old in good health. Some clones in this sample may be carry-over from other donors' samples.

This chain connects TRBV6-5 to TRBJ2-1, with TRBD1 identical over 9 bases. CDR3 length: 15 residues. Trimming took 5 bases from V and 1 from J; bases not matched to a gene: 3. The V gene's germline CDR1 is MNHEY and CDR2 SVGAGI. The CDR3 region is CASSTGGWSYNEQFF. The CDR3 bases are TGTGCCAGCAGTACAGGGGGCTGGTCCTACAATGAGCAGTTCTTC.

This chain links TRBV2 with TRBJ2-7; TRBD1 is a possible D gene (6 bases). Germline lookup yields CDR1 SNHLY and CDR2 FYNNEI. The CDR3 totals 14 residues. V lost 7 bases to trimming and J lost 2 bases, with 15 bases between them. CDR3 region: CASTAGQLAYEQYF. DNA of the CDR3: TGTGCCAGCACTGCTGGACAGCTTGCCTACGAGCAGTACTTC.

This clone has only one observation. The genes are TRBV15 and TRBJ2-7; 7 bases align to TRBD2. CDR1 is LNHNV, CDR2 YYDKDF, per germline (reference sequence). The CDR3 covers 16 residues. V lost 0 bases and J lost 6; bases outside the gene matches: 11. This CDR3 is CATSREGREGLIEQYF. DNA of the CDR3: TGTGCCACCAGCAGAGAGGGGAGGGAGGGTCTAATCGAGCAGTACTTC.

The rearrangement joins TRBV11-2 to TRBJ2-7; D is perhaps TRBD2 (5 bases). Germline loops: CDR1 SGHAT, CDR2 FQNNGV. The CDR3 runs 14 residues. V was trimmed by 2 bases and J by 1 base, leaving 9 bases between them. The CDR3 DNA is TGTGCCAGCAGCTTACCGCGACTATCCTACGAGCAGTACTTC. This gives the protein CASSLPRLSYEQYF.

This clone has a single count. The chain employs TRBV19 and TRBJ1-2; no firm D call. Germline CDR1 LNHDA, CDR2 SQIVND (reference sequence). Trimming took 8 bases from V and 6 from J, leaving 7 bases between them. The CDR3 is 10 residues long. The CDR3 loop reads CASGENGYTF. Here the CDR3 DNA reads TGTGCCAGTGGAGAGAATGGCTACACCTTC.

Notes on this clone: Other DNA variants within this sample encode the same CDR3. This chain uses TRBV2 with TRBJ2-3; TRBD2 is a possible D gene (6 bases). The germline V gene encodes CDR1 SNHLY and CDR2 FYNNEI. Trimming shortened V by 7 bases and J by 0 bases, and 8 bases separated the two germline ends. The CDR3 has 13 residues. The DNA for the CDR3 is TGTGCCAGCACCGGGACTAGCACAGATACGCAGTATTTT. Translation: CASTGTSTDTQYF.

The chain carries TRBV13 and TRBJ2-1; D may match TRBD1 or TRBD2 (6 bases each). This CDR3 spans 15 amino acids. The germline CDR1 and CDR2 sequences are PRHDT and FYEKMQ (reference sequence). Trimming took 5 bases from V and 2 from J, leaving 13 bases between them. The CDR3, as DNA: TGTGCCAGCAGCCCAGGGGTAGCGGCCTACAATGAGCAGTTCTTC. Protein: CASSPGVAAYNEQFF. The entire variable domain, with the rest obtained from reference TRBV13 and TRBJ2-1, is as follows: AAGVIQSPRHLIKEKRETATLKCYPIPRHDTVYWYQQGPGQDPQFLISFYEKMQSDKGSIPDRFSAQQFSDYHSELNMSSLELGDSALYFCASSPGVAAYNEQFFGPGTRLTVL.

This clone was seen once. The chain combines TRBV27 with TRBJ1-1; D not resolved. The V gene's germline CDR1 is MNHEY and CDR2 SMNVEV (reference sequence). CDR3 size: 15 residues. Trimming left V 5 bases short and J 0 bases short, with 13 bases between. The DNA for the CDR3 is TGTGCCAGCAGTGCTTATTTCGGCCTGAACACTGAAGCTTTCTTT. As protein: CASSAYFGLNTEAFF.

The J gene is TRBJ2-7, the V gene TRBV27; a possible D gene is TRBD2 (5 bases). From germline, CDR1 is MNHEY and CDR2 SMNVEV (reference sequence). Trimming cost V 6 bases and J 6 bases, with 15 bases left between them. The CDR3 runs to 13 residues. CDR3 sequence (DNA): TGTGCCAGCAGAAGACTCGGGGATCTCGAGCAGTACTTC. Its protein is CASRRLGDLEQYF.

This clone was observed once. The chain has TRBV7-8 and TRBJ1-4; D call uncertain. The V end was cut by 4 bases, the J end by 8 bases, with 11 bases between. Germline loops: CDR1 SGHVS, CDR2 FQNEAQ. The CDR3 covers 13 residues. The CDR3 loop reads CASSSSPREKLFF. Written as DNA, the CDR3 is TGTGCCAGCAGCTCATCGCCACGGGAAAAACTGTTTTTT.

The J gene is TRBJ2-7, the V gene TRBV28, with 7 bases fitting TRBD2. This CDR3 is 13 amino acids long. CDR1 MDHEN and CDR2 SYDVKM come from the germline V gene. The V segment lost 7 bases and the J segment 4 bases; nucleotides outside the gene matches: 7. The CDR3 bases are TGTGCCAGCAAACAAAGGGGAGGGTACGAGCAGTACTTC. It codes for CASKQRGGYEQYF.

CDR3 nucleotide sequence: TGTGCCAGCAGTGAAGCCGTACTAGCGGGATGGTACGAGCAGTACTTC. It translates to CASSEAVLAGWYEQYF. The rearrangement joins TRBV6-1 to TRBJ2-7; 10 bases agree with TRBD2. The CDR3 spans 16 residues. CDR1 and CDR2 (germline): MNHNS, SASEGT. The J segment lost 4 bases and the V segment lost 0 bases, leaving 6 bases of the junction unmatched.

The rearrangement links TRBV19 to TRBJ2-2; possible D gene TRBD1, 6 bases. CDR3 length: 17 residues. With 2 bases removed from V and 2 bases from J, the gap between germline ends came to 15 bases. From germline, CDR1 is LNHDA and CDR2 SQIVND (reference sequence). The CDR3 reads CASSIQGYTINTGELFF. In DNA, the CDR3 is TGTGCCAGTAGTATACAGGGGTACACGATCAACACCGGGGAGCTGTTTTTT.

CDR3 sequence (DNA): TGTGCCAGCAGTTTACCCGGGACAGGGGTCGAGCAGTACTTC. As protein: CASSLPGTGVEQYF. The chain employs TRBV28 and TRBJ2-7; 10 bases align to TRBD1. Trimming cost V 2 bases and J 6 bases; bases outside gene matches: 4. Germline-derived CDR1 and CDR2 are MDHEN and SYDVKM. The CDR3 has 14 amino acids.